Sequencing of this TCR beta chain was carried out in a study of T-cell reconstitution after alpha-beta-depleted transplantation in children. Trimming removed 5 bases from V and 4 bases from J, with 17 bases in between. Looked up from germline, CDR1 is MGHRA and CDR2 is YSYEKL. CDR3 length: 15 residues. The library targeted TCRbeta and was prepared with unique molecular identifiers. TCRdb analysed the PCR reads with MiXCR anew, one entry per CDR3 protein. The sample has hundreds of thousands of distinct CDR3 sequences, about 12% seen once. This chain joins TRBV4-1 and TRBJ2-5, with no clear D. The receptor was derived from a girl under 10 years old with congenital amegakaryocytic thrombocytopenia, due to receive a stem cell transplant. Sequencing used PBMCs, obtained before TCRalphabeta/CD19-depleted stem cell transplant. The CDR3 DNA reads TGCGCCAGCAGCTTTATACCGGGCTTAGGAGAGACCCAGTACTTC. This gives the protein CASSFIPGLGETQYF.